The TCR beta chain under discussion was sequenced for a study of CD8 T cells in ankylosing spondylitis. Trimming took 6 bases from V and 3 from J, leaving 9 bases between them. The length of the CDR3 is 14 residues. CDR1 MNHNS and CDR2 SASEGT come from the germline V gene. Preparation of TCR beta libraries was done by quantitative 5'-RACE with molecular barcodes. TCRdb re-called the 5' RACE reads through MiXCR, storing one row per CDR3 protein. The table lists 100,000 to 150,000 distinct CDR3 sequences, approximately 9.9% of them singletons. This clonotype was detected ten times or more. Material: blood, either unsorted or a sorted T cell fraction (not recorded which). The receptor comes from a male donor with ankylosing spondylitis or in good health (not recorded which). This chain joins TRBV6-1 and TRBJ1-6; D might be TRBD1 (5 bases). CDR3: CASSIQDYNSPLHF. The CDR3 bases are TGTGCCAGCAGCATACAGGACTATAATTCACCCCTCCACTTT.